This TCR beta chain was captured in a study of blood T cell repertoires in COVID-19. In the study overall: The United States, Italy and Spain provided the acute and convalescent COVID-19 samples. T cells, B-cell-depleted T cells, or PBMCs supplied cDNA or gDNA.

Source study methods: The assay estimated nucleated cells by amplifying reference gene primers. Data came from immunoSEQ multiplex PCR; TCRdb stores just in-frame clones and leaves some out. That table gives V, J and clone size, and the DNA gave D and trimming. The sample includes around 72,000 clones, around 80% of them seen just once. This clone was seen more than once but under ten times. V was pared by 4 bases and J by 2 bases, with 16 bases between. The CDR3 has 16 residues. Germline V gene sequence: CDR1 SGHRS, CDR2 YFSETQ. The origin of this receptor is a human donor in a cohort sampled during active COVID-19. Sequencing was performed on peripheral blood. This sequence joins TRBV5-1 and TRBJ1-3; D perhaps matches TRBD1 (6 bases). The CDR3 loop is CASSQKEQGTGNTIYF. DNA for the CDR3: TGCGCCAGCAGCCAGAAGGAACAGGGAACTGGAAACACCATATATTTT.